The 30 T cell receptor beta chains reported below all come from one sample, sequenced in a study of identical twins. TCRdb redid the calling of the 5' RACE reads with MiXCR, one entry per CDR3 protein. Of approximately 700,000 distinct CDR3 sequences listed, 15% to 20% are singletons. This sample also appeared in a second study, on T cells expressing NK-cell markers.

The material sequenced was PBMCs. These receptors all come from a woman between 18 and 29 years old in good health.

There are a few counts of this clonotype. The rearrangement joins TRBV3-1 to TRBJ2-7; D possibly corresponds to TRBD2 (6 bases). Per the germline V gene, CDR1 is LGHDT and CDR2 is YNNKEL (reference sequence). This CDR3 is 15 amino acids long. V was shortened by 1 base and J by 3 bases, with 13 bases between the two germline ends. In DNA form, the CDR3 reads TGTGCCAGCAGCCAAGCTGGGACTCCGCACTACGAGCAGTACTTC. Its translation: CASSQAGTPHYEQYF.

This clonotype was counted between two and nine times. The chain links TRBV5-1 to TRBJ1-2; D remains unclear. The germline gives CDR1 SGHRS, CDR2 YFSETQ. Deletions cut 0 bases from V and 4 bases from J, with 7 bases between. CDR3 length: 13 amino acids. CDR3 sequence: CASSLERSYGYTF. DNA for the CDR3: TGCGCCAGCAGCTTGGAAAGGAGCTATGGCTACACCTTC.

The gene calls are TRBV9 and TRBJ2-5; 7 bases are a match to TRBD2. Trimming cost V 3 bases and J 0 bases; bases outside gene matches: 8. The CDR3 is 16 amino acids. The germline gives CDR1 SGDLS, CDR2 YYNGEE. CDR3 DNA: TGTGCCAGCAGCGCATCTAGCGGAATGTACCAAGAGACCCAGTACTTC. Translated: CASSASSGMYQETQYF.

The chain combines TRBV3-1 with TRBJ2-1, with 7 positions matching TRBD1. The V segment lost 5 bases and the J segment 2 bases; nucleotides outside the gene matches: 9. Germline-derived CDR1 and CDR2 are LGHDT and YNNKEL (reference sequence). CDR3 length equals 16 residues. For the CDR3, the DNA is TGTGCCAGCAGCTTCAAGAGGGGGCGCCCCTACAATGAGCAGTTCTTC. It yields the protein CASSFKRGRPYNEQFF.

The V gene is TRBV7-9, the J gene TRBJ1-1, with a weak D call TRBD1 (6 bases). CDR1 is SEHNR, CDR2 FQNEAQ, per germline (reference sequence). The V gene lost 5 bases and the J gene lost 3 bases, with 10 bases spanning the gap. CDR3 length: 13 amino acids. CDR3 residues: CASSTQGYTEAFF. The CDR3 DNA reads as TGTGCCAGCAGCACGCAGGGGTACACTGAAGCTTTCTTT. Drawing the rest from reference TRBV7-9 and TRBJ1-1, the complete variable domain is DTGVSQNPRHKITKRGQNVTFRCDPISEHNRLYWYRQTLGQGPEFLTYFQNEAQLEKSRLLSDRFSAERPKGSFSTLEIQRTEQGDSAMYLCASSTQGYTEAFFGQGTRLTVV.

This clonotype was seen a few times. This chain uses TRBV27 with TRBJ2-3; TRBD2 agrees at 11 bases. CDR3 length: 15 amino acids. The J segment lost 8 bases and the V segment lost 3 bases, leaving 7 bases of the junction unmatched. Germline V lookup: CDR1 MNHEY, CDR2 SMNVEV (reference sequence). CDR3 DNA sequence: TGTGCCAGCAGTTTTGCTCTAGCGGGGGGAGGTACGCAGTATTTT. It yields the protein CASSFALAGGGTQYF.

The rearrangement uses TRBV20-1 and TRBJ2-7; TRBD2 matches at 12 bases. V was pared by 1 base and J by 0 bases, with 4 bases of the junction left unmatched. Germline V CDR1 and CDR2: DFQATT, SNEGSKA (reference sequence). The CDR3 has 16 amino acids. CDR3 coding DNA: TGCAGTGCTAGAGGGACTAGCGGGACGAGCTCCTACGAGCAGTACTTC. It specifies CSARGTSGTSSYEQYF.

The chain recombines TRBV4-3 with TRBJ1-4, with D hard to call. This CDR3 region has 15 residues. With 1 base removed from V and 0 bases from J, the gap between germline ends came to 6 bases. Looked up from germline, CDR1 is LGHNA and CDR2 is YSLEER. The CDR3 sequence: CASSQGGSTNEKLFF. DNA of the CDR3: TGCGCCAGCAGCCAAGGCGGTTCAACTAATGAAAAACTGTTTTTT.

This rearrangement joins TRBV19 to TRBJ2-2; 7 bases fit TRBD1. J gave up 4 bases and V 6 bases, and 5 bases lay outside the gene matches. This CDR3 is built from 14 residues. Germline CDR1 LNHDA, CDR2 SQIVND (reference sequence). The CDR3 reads CASRGQGVTGELFF. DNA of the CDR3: TGTGCCAGTAGAGGGCAGGGGGTCACCGGGGAGCTGTTTTTT.

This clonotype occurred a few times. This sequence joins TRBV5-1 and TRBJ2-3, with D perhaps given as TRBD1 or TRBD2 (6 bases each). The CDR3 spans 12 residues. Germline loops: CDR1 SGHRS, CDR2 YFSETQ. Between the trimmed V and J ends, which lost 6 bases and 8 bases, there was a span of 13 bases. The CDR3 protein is CASKGGGGTQYF. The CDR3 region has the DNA TGCGCCAGCAAAGGAGGAGGGGGTACGCAGTATTTT.

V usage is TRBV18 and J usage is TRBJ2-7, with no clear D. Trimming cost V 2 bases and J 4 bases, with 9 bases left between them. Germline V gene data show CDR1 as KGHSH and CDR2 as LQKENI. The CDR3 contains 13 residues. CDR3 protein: CASSPIDGYEQYF. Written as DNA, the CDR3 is TGTGCCAGCTCACCAATAGACGGGTACGAGCAGTACTTC.

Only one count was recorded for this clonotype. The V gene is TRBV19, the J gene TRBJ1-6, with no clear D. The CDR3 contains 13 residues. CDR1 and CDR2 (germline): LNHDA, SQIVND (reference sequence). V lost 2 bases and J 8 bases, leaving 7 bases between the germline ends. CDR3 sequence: CASSIRRDSPLHF. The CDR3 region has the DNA TGTGCCAGTAGTATACGTCGGGATTCACCCCTCCACTTT.

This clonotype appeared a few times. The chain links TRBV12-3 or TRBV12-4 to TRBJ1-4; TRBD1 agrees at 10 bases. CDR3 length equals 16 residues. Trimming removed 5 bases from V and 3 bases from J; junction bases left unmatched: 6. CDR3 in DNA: TGTGCCAGCAGTCGACAGGGGGCGACGGCTAATGAAAAACTGTTTTTT. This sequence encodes CASSRQGATANEKLFF.

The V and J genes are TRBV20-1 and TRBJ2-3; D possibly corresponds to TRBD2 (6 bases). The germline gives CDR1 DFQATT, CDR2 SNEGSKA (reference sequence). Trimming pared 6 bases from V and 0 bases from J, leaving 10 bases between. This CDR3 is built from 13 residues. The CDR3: CSAKAGSTDTQYF. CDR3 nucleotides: TGCAGTGCAAAAGCGGGTAGCACAGATACGCAGTATTTT.

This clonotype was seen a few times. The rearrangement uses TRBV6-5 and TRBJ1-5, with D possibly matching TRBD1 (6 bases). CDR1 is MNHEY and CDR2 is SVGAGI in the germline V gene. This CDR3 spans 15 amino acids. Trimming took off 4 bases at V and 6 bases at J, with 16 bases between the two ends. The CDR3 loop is CASSSSGTRVQPQHF. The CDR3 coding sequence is TGTGCCAGCAGTTCATCCGGGACAAGGGTTCAGCCCCAGCATTTT.

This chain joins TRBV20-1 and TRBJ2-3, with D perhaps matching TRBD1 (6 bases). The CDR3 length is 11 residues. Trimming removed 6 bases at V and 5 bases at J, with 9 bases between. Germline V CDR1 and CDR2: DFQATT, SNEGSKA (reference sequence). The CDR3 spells CSAQQGDTQYF. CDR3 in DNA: TGCAGTGCGCAACAGGGAGATACGCAGTATTTT.

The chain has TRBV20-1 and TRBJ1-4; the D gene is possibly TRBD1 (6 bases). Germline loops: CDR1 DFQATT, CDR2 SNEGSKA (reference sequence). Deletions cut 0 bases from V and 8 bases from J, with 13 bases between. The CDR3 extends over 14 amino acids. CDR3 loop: CSARDPRGREKLFF. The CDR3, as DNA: TGCAGTGCTAGAGACCCCAGGGGTCGCGAAAAACTGTTTTTT.

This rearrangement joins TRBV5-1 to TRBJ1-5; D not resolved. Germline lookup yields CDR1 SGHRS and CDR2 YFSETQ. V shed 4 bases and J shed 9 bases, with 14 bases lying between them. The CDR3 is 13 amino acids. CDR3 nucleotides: TGCGCCAGCAGCGCGGACGGCTTCGGGCCCCAGCATTTT. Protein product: CASSADGFGPQHF.

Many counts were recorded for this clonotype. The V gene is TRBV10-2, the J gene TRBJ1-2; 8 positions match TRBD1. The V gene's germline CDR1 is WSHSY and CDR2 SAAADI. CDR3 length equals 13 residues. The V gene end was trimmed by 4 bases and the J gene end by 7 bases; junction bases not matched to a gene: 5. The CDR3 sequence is CASSATGALGYTF. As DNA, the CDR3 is TGCGCCAGCAGTGCGACAGGGGCCCTTGGCTACACCTTC.

The CDR3 bases are TGTGCCAGCAGCCCATACCGGGACTACAGCACAGATACGCAGTATTTT. Translation: CASSPYRDYSTDTQYF. The rearrangement uses TRBV3-1 and TRBJ2-3; 7 nucleotides match TRBD2. The CDR3 covers 16 residues. Germline V lookup: CDR1 LGHDT, CDR2 YNNKEL (reference sequence). V gave up 4 bases and J gave up 0 bases; unmatched junction bases: 7.

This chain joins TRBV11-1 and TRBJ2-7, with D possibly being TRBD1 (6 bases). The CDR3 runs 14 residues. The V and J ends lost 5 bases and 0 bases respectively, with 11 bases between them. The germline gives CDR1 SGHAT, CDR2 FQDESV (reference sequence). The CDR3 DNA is TGTGCCAGCAGCCCTAGGGACACCTCCTACGAGCAGTACTTC. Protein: CASSPRDTSYEQYF.

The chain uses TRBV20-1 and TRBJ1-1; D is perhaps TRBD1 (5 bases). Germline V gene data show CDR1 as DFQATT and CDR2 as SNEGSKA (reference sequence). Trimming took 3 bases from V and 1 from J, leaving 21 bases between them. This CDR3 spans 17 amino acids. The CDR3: CSARSRSPQVANTEAFF. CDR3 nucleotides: TGCAGTGCTAGGTCTCGTTCTCCACAGGTAGCGAACACTGAAGCTTTCTTT.

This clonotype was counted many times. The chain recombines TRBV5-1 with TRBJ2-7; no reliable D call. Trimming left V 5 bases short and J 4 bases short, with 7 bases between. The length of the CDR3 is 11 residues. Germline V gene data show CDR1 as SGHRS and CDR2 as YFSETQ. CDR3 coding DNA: TGCGCCAGCAGGTACCAGTACGAGCAGTACTTC. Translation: CASRYQYEQYF.

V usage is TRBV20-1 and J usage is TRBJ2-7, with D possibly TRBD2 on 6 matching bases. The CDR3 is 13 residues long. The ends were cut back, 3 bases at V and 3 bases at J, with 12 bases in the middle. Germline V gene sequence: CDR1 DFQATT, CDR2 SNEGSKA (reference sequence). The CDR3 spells CSARGRENYEQYF. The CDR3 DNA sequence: TGCAGTGCTAGGGGTCGGGAGAACTACGAGCAGTACTTC.

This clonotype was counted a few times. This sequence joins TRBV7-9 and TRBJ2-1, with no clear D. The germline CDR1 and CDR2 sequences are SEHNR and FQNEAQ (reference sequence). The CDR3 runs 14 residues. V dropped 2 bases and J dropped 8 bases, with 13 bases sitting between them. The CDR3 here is CASSLNALSDEQFF. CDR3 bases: TGTGCCAGCAGCTTAAACGCTTTGAGCGATGAGCAGTTCTTC.

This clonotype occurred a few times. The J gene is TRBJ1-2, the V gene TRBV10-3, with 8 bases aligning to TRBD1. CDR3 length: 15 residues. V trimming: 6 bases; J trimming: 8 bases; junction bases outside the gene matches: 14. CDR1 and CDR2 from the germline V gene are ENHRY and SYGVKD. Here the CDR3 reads CAIREAGTGPGGYTF. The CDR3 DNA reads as TGTGCCATCAGAGAAGCCGGGACAGGTCCGGGAGGCTACACCTTC.

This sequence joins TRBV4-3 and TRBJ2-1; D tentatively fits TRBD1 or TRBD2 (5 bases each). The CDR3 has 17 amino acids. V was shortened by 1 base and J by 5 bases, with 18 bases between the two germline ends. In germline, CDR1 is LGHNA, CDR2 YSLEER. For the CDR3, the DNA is TGCGCCAGCAGCCAAGTATTTCCATGGGGGACGGACAATGAGCAGTTCTTC. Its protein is CASSQVFPWGTDNEQFF.

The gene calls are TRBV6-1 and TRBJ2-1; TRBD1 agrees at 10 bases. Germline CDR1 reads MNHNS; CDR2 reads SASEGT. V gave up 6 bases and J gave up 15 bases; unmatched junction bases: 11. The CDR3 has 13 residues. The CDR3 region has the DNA TGTGCCAGCAGCTTGGGACAGGGGAGCTCTCCGTTCTTC. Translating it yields CASSLGQGSSPFF.

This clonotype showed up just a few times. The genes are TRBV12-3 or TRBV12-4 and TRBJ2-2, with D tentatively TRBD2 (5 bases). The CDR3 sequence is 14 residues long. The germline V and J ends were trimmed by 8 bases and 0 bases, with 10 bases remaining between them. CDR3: CASFPTTNTGELFF. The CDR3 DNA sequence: TGTGCCAGCTTCCCGACTACGAACACCGGGGAGCTGTTTTTT.

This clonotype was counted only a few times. CDR3 residues: CASSLRGLAFRRETQYF. In DNA, the CDR3 is TGTGCCAGCAGTCTCCGCGGACTAGCGTTCCGGCGGGAGACCCAGTACTTC. This chain links TRBV12-3 or TRBV12-4 with TRBJ2-5; 9 bases line up with TRBD2. After removal of 5 bases from V and 5 bases from J, the junction contained 15 bases not matched to a gene. This CDR3 contains 17 residues.